Each of the 21 T cell receptor beta chains below was sequenced from the same sample in a study of blood T cell repertoires in COVID-19. The assay was immunoSEQ multiplex PCR, and TCRdb's table has in-frame clones only and misses some. The profile shows 68,000 or so clones, roughly 91% of them singletons. The sample comprised peripheral blood. These receptors were obtained from a man in his fifties with COVID-19, enrolled during active disease.

This rearrangement joins TRBV29-1 to TRBJ1-2; TRBD1 agrees at 7 bases. Germline V gene sequence: CDR1 SQVTM, CDR2 ANQGSEA. V was clipped by 3 bases and J by 4 bases; unmatched bases: 8. The CDR3 has 14 residues. The CDR3 sequence is CSVDQGGGGYGYTF. CDR3 sequence (DNA): TGCAGCGTTGACCAGGGGGGAGGAGGCTATGGCTACACCTTC. Full variable domain (missing parts from reference TRBV29-1 and TRBJ1-2): SAVISQKPSRDICQRGTSLTIQCQVDSQVTMMFWYRQQPGQSLTLIATANQGSEATYESGFVIDKFPISRPNLTFSTLTVSNMSPEDSSIYLCSVDQGGGGYGYTFGSGTRLTVV.

For this clone: One end of the junction does not line up with germline, which may come from a read error. The chain recombines TRBV2 with TRBJ1-2; D may be TRBD1 (6 bases). The CDR3 has 13 residues. Germline loops: CDR1 SNHLY, CDR2 FYNNEI. DNA of the CDR3: TGTGCCAGCAAATGGACAGCTAAGTATGGCTACACCTTC. This gives the protein CASKWTAKYGYTF.

J is TRBJ2-7 and V is TRBV3-1 (or the pseudogene TRBV3-2); possible D gene TRBD2, 6 bases. The CDR3 extends over 14 amino acids. Germline-derived CDR1 and CDR2 are LGHDT and YNNKEL (reference sequence). The V end was cut by 0 bases, the J end by 6 bases, with 12 bases between. The CDR3 region is CASSQEFWGVEQYF. CDR3 in DNA: TGTGCCAGCAGCCAAGAATTTTGGGGGGTCGAGCAGTACTTC.

This rearrangement joins TRBV5-4 to TRBJ2-4; 8 positions match TRBD1. J was trimmed by 5 bases and V by 4 bases; bases with no gene match: 5. This CDR3 is built from 14 residues. Germline V gene sequence: CDR1 SGHNT, CDR2 YYREEE (reference sequence). The CDR3: CASSAGTGQNIQYF. CDR3 nucleotide sequence: TGTGCCAGCAGCGCCGGGACAGGCCAAAACATTCAGTACTTC.

The chain combines TRBV9 with TRBJ2-3, with D tentatively TRBD2 (6 bases). CDR1 is SGDLS, CDR2 YYNGEE, per germline. Trimming removed 0 bases from V and 5 bases from J, with 10 bases in between. The CDR3 is 14 residues long. The CDR3 loop is CASSVGLGGDTQYF. CDR3 DNA sequence: TGTGCCAGCAGCGTAGGTCTGGGGGGAGATACGCAGTATTTT.

This clone was observed a few times. CDR3 in DNA: TGCGCCAGCAGCTTGGCCGGGACAGGGACATCGGGAGCTTTCTTT. This sequence encodes CASSLAGTGTSGAFF. The chain carries TRBV5-1 and TRBJ1-1; 9 bases agree with TRBD1. V shed 0 bases, J shed 10 bases, and the junction held 10 bases outside the gene matches. Germline CDR1 SGHRS, CDR2 YFSETQ. The CDR3 contains 15 residues.

This clone has more than one count but fewer than ten. The genes are TRBV5-6 and TRBJ2-2, with 11 bases aligning to TRBD2. Germline assignment: CDR1 SGHDT and CDR2 YYEEEE. V lost 2 bases to trimming and J lost 1 base; unmatched junction nucleotides: 7. CDR3 size: 18 residues. The CDR3 nucleotides are TGTGCCAGCAGCTTAATAACTAGCGGGAGCGAGAACACCGGGGAGCTGTTTTTT. This translates into CASSLITSGSENTGELFF.

This rearrangement joins TRBV19 to TRBJ2-1; the match to TRBD2 covers 10 bases. The CDR3 covers 18 residues. The germline CDR1 and CDR2 sequences are LNHDA and SQIVND (reference sequence). J was trimmed by 11 bases and V by 4 bases; bases with no gene match: 20. The CDR3 here is CASSTFHGAGGPGVKQFF. The DNA of the CDR3 is TGTGCCAGTAGTACGTTCCATGGAGCGGGAGGGCCTGGGGTAAAGCAGTTCTTC.

The J gene is TRBJ2-7, the V gene TRBV5-4; TRBD2 matches at 10 bases. The J segment lost 6 bases and the V segment lost 5 bases, leaving 14 bases of the junction unmatched. The CDR3 sequence is 16 residues long. Looked up from germline, CDR1 is SGHNT and CDR2 is YYREEE (reference sequence). Written as DNA, the CDR3 is TGTGCCAGCAGTGCCGGGACTAGCGTAAGAATCGGCGAGCAGTACTTC. It translates to CASSAGTSVRIGEQYF.

The chain couples TRBV4-1 to TRBJ1-4; possibly TRBD1 for D (6 bases). V lost 1 base and J 3 bases, leaving 9 bases between the germline ends. CDR1 and CDR2 from the germline V gene are MGHRA and YSYEKL. The CDR3 is 15 residues long. As DNA, the CDR3 is TGCGCCAGCAGCCAAGCGAGGACAGCTAATGAAAAACTGTTTTTT. Its translation: CASSQARTANEKLFF.

The rearrangement uses TRBV4-2 and TRBJ2-7; 11 nucleotides agree with TRBD2. The trim removed 0 bases at V and 0 bases at J, leaving 1 base unmatched. This CDR3 spans 16 amino acids. CDR1 is LGHNA and CDR2 is YNFKEQ in the germline V gene. CDR3 residues: CASSQETSGSSYEQYF. In nucleotides, the CDR3 is TGTGCCAGCAGCCAAGAAACTAGCGGGAGCTCCTACGAGCAGTACTTC.

CDR3 nucleotides: TGTGCCAGCAGTTTAATCGGGAACTCCTACGAGCAGTACTTC. It is translated as CASSLIGNSYEQYF. The V and J genes are TRBV27 and TRBJ2-7; TRBD2 might be the D (5 bases). This CDR3 is built from 14 residues. V was cut by 2 bases and J by 0 bases, with 8 bases left in between. Germline CDR1 reads MNHEY; CDR2 reads SMNVEV (reference sequence).

V gene TRBV27 combines with J gene TRBJ2-3, with 7 bases matching TRBD2. Germline CDR1 and CDR2: MNHEY and SMNVEV (reference sequence). J was trimmed by 0 bases and V by 9 bases; bases with no gene match: 21. The CDR3 consists of 19 residues. CDR3 loop: CASWGLWEGSSSSTDTQYF. For the CDR3, the DNA is TGTGCCAGTTGGGGTTTGTGGGAGGGCTCATCTTCTAGCACAGATACGCAGTATTTT.

The rearrangement joins TRBV5-1 to TRBJ1-2; no firm D call. V lost 2 bases and J lost 2, with 13 bases in between. CDR3 length: 15 amino acids. Looked up from germline, CDR1 is SGHRS and CDR2 is YFSETQ. The CDR3 sequence is CASSFGLPQNYGYTF. DNA of the CDR3: TGCGCCAGCAGCTTTGGCCTCCCCCAAAACTATGGCTACACCTTC.

V gene TRBV5-8 combines with J gene TRBJ1-2, with D perhaps matching TRBD1 (6 bases). Germline V gene lookup returns CDR1 SGHTS and CDR2 YDEGEE. The CDR3 totals 14 residues. V shed 4 bases and J shed 2 bases, with 12 bases lying between them. Written as DNA, the CDR3 is TGTGCCAGCAGCGTAGGACAGACAAACTATGGCTACACCTTC. Translated: CASSVGQTNYGYTF. Variable domain in full (rest from reference TRBV5-8 and TRBJ1-2): EAGVTQSPTHLIKTRGQQATLRCSPISGHTSVYWYQQALGLGLQFLLWYDEGEERNRGNFPPRFSGRQFPNYSSELNVNALELEDSALYLCASSVGQTNYGYTFGSGTRLTVV.

This sequence joins TRBV12-3 or TRBV12-4 and TRBJ2-5, with TRBD2 matching 7 bases. The junction had 3 bases not matched to a gene; V was cut back by 6 bases and J by 2 bases. This CDR3 region has 13 residues. The CDR3 DNA reads TGTGCCAGCAGGCCGGGAGGTCAAGAGACCCAGTACTTC. This codes for CASRPGGQETQYF.

The chain is built from TRBV19 and TRBJ2-1, with 8 bases fitting TRBD1. Germline V gives CDR1 LNHDA, CDR2 SQIVND (reference sequence). CDR3 size: 16 residues. J was trimmed by 4 bases and V by 4 bases; bases with no gene match: 9. The CDR3 DNA sequence: TGTGCCAGTAGTACCTATGGACAGGGTTCGTACAATGAGCAGTTCTTC. It encodes CASSTYGQGSYNEQFF.

J is TRBJ2-1 and V is TRBV3-1 (or the pseudogene TRBV3-2); D is possibly TRBD2 (6 bases). V was shortened by 3 bases and J by 2 bases, with 11 bases between the two germline ends. The CDR3 totals 15 residues. Germline V gene data show CDR1 as LGHDT and CDR2 as YNNKEL (reference sequence). The CDR3 DNA is TGTGCCAGCAGCCAGTCTAGCGCAACCTACAATGAGCAGTTCTTC. It encodes CASSQSSATYNEQFF.

This CDR3 is CASSLDFADVTEAFF. The CDR3 region has the DNA TGCGCCAGCAGCTTGGATTTTGCAGATGTCACTGAAGCTTTCTTT. V usage is TRBV5-1 and J usage is TRBJ1-1; no reliable D call. The CDR3 contains 15 residues. Germline V gene sequence: CDR1 SGHRS, CDR2 YFSETQ. Trimming stripped 0 bases from V and 4 bases from J, with 13 bases between.

This chain uses TRBV4-1 with TRBJ2-1, with TRBD2 matching 11 bases. V lost 4 bases and J lost 7; bases outside the gene matches: 9. The CDR3 runs to 16 residues. Germline V lookup: CDR1 MGHRA, CDR2 YSYEKL. For the CDR3, the DNA is TGCGCCAGCAGCCCAGAACTAGCGGGAGTACAAAATGAGCAGTTCTTC. It encodes CASSPELAGVQNEQFF.

The chain recombines TRBV19 with TRBJ2-7; tentatively, D is TRBD1 (7 bases). Trimming pared 7 bases from V and 1 base from J, leaving 11 bases between. This CDR3 contains 13 residues. Germline CDR1 reads LNHDA; CDR2 reads SQIVND (reference sequence). DNA of the CDR3: TGTGCCAGTATGGGGGGACAGTCCTACGAGCAGTACTTC. It is translated as CASMGGQSYEQYF. Supplemented by reference TRBV19 and TRBJ2-7, the full variable domain reads DGGITQSPKYLFRKEGQNVTLSCEQNLNHDAMYWYRQDPGQGLRLIYYSQIVNDFQKGDIAEGYSVSREKKESFPLTVTSAQKNPTAFYLCASMGGQSYEQYFGPGTRLTVT.